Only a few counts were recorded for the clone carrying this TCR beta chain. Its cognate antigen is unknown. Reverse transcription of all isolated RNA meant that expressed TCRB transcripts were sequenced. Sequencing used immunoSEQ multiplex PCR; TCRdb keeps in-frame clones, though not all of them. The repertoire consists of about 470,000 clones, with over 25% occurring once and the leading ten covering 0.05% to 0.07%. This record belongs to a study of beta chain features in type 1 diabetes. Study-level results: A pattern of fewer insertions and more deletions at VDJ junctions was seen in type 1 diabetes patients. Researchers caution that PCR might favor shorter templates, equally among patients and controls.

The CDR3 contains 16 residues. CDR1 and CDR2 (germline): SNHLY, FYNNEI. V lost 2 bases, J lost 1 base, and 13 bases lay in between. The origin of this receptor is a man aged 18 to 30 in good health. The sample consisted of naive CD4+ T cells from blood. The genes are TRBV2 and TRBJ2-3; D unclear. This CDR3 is CASSEFSAIRTDTQYF. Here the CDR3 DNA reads TGTGCCAGCAGTGAATTTTCGGCTATCCGCACAGATACGCAGTATTTT.